This T cell receptor (beta chain) was captured in a study of shared clonotypes between healthy human individuals. Study-wide background: For every donor, three CD4 naive, three CD4 memory, two CD8 naive and one CD8 memory plates were used. The study, taken as a whole, reports: Relative to memory subsets, naive subsets generally showed larger estimated richness.

The CDR3 has 16 amino acids. Germline CDR1 and CDR2: LNHDA and SQIVND (reference sequence). V gave up 3 bases and J gave up 3 bases; unmatched junction bases: 8. Into CD45RA+ naive and CD45RA-negative memory subsets, the CD4+ cells were split. Generated by immunoSEQ multiplex PCR, the TCRdb table keeps only in-frame clones and is missing some. The top ten clones hold around 0.47% of a sample with around 1.5 million clones, 95% to 99% of them seen once. Of note for this clone: Antigen specificity is unknown.

This TCR was recovered from a man younger than 40 in good health. The sample consisted of naive CD4+ T cells sorted from blood. Subset noted: CD45RA+ positively selected. The rearrangement joins TRBV19 to TRBJ2-5; TRBD2 matches at 9 bases. CDR3 sequence reads: CASSIYLAGNEETQYF. The CDR3 region has the DNA TGTGCCAGTAGTATCTATCTAGCGGGGAATGAAGAGACCCAGTACTTC.